This entry concerns a single T cell receptor (beta chain). Its target is not known. These data are taken from a study of human T cells and chemical hapten exposure. Background on the study: During the approximately 23-week study period, patients had diphenylcyclopropenone applied to the scalp every week. Study outcomes and limitations: Compared with pre-sensitization or healthy control sets, expanded TCRs clustered more.

V lost 5 bases and J lost 2, with 13 bases in between. The CDR3 covers 13 residues. Germline values: CDR1 DFQATT, CDR2 SNEGSKA (reference sequence). TCRdb reanalysed the RACE reads using MiXCR and keeps one entry per CDR3 protein. The table has a few hundred thousand distinct CDR3 sequences, about 6% seen once; the top ten hold 4.5% to 6%. Time point reported: patch test 2, 6 weeks after DPC sensitization. The sample's treatment: therapeutic diphenylcyclopropenone sensitization with weekly scalp DPC. This clonotype was obtained from a young woman with alopecia areata. Some clones in this sample may be carry-over from other donors' samples. V is TRBV20-1 and J is TRBJ2-7; unclear D gene. Sequenced material: whole blood, taken in connection with sensitization to the hapten diphenylcyclopropenone (DPC). CDR3 amino acids: CSALDEQTYEQYF. DNA of the CDR3: TGCAGTGCTTTAGACGAGCAAACCTACGAGCAGTACTTC.